This TCR beta chain derives from a study of neoadjuvant anti-PD-1 for oral cavity cancer. Time point here: after neoadjuvant nivolumab, at surgical resection. These newly diagnosed stage II-IVA oral cavity squamous cell carcinoma patients had no prior systemic or radiation treatment. Study-wide results and caveats: Pretreatment Treg/Th17 ratio correlated inversely with post-treatment tumor clonality.

Profiled with immunoSEQ multiplex PCR; TCRdb holds only in-frame clones, not every one. In the table there are 40,000 to 50,000 clones, 65% to 85% of which are singletons. With respect to this clone: Its antigen is still unknown.

This sequence originates from a person aged 35 to 85 with oral cavity squamous cell carcinoma. Material: PBMCs, obtained after nivolumab (anti-PD-1) treatment.

The CDR3 spells CASSGTGRDIQYF. The DNA for the CDR3 is TGTGCCAGCAGCGGGACAGGACGCGACATTCAGTACTTC. The chain employs TRBV9 and TRBJ2-4, with 7 nucleotides matching TRBD1. From germline, CDR1 is SGDLS and CDR2 YYNGEE. J lost 8 bases, V lost 3 bases, and 5 bases had no gene match. This CDR3 is 13 amino acids long. Full variable domain (remainder filled in from reference TRBV9 and TRBJ2-4): DSGVTQTPKHLITATGQRVTLRCSPRSGDLSVYWYQQSLDQGLQFLIQYYNGEERAKGNILERFSAQQFPDLHSELNLSSLELGDSALYFCASSGTGRDIQYFGAGTRLSVL.